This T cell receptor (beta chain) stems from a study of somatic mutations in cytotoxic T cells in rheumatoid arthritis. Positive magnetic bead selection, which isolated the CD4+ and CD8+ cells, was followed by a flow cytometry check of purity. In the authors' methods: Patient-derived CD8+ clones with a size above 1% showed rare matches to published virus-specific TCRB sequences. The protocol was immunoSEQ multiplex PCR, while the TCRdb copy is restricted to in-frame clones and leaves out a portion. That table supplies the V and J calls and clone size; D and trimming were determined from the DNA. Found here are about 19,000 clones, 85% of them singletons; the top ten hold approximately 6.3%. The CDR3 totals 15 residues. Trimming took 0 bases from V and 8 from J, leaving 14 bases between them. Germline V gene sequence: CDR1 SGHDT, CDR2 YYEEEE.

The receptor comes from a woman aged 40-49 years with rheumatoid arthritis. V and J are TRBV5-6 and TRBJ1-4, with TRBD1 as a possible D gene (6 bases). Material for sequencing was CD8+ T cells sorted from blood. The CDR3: CASSLEVQGKEKLFF. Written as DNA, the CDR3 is TGTGCCAGCAGCTTGGAGGTACAGGGAAAGGAAAAACTGTTTTTT.